This passage covers 15 T cell receptor beta chains from one sample sequenced in a study of T cell responses to AZD1222 COVID-19 vaccine. TCRdb's table, derived via immunoSEQ multiplex PCR, lists solely in-frame clones and lacks some. The sample has about 120,000 clones, approximately 85% seen once. Here the sequenced sample was peripheral blood, taken on day 0 of MenACWY control vaccination. All receptors come from an adult in good health.

The chain uses TRBV6-4 and TRBJ2-1; 7 nucleotides align to TRBD2. The CDR3 totals 14 residues. The J segment lost 5 bases and the V segment lost 5 bases, leaving 6 bases of the junction unmatched. Germline V lookup: CDR1 MRHNA, CDR2 SNTAGT. The DNA for the CDR3 is TGTGCCAGCAGTCTCGAGCGGGGTGACAATGAGCAGTTCTTC. Translated: CASSLERGDNEQFF.

In its sample, this clone was seen a few times. The V and J genes are TRBV20-1 and TRBJ1-1, with 8 bases identical to TRBD1. With V trimmed by 6 bases and J by 5 bases, 2 bases remained unmatched. Germline CDR1 and CDR2: DFQATT and SNEGSKA (reference sequence). The CDR3 runs 11 residues. The DNA of the CDR3 is TGCAGTGCAAACAGGGGGACTGAAGCTTTCTTT. It codes for CSANRGTEAFF.

J is TRBJ2-1 and V is TRBV4-3, with 12 bases that match TRBD2. The CDR3 has 17 amino acids. The junction had 9 bases not matched to a gene; V was cut back by 2 bases and J by 7 bases. Germline assignment: CDR1 LGHNA and CDR2 YSLEER. The CDR3 loop reads CASSQSRTSGVRNEQFF. CDR3 sequence (DNA): TGCGCCAGCAGCCAATCCCGGACTAGCGGGGTGAGGAATGAGCAGTTCTTC.

The chain combines TRBV19 with TRBJ1-5; 11 nucleotides line up with TRBD1. Germline lookup yields CDR1 LNHDA and CDR2 SQIVND (reference sequence). V trimming: 5 bases; J trimming: 0 bases; junction bases outside the gene matches: 15. This CDR3 region has 20 residues. Here the CDR3 DNA reads TGTGCCAGTAGTGGGCCTGGGACAGGGGGATTCCTTTCTAGCAATCAGCCCCAGCATTTT. Its protein product is CASSGPGTGGFLSSNQPQHF.

This chain joins TRBV9 and TRBJ2-5; 13 nucleotides line up with TRBD2. V lost 4 bases to trimming and J lost 2 bases; unmatched junction nucleotides: 2. The CDR3 is made up of 15 amino acids. Germline lookup yields CDR1 SGDLS and CDR2 YYNGEE. This chain's CDR3 is CASSPGLAGQETQYF. Here the CDR3 DNA reads TGTGCCAGCAGCCCGGGACTAGCGGGACAAGAGACCCAGTACTTC.

In its sample, this clone was seen many times. The genes are TRBV6-1 and TRBJ2-7; 9 nucleotides align to TRBD2. The CDR3 has 15 amino acids. The germline CDR1 and CDR2 sequences are MNHNS and SASEGT. The junction had 8 bases not matched to a gene; V was cut back by 3 bases and J by 5 bases. The CDR3, as DNA: TGTGCCAGCAGTGACCAAGCAGCGGGGGGTCACGAGCAGTACTTC. Translated, it gives CASSDQAAGGHEQYF.

The chain carries TRBV29-1 and TRBJ2-3; TRBD2 agrees at 11 bases. Germline V gives CDR1 SQVTM, CDR2 ANQGSEA. V trimming: 2 bases; J trimming: 0 bases; junction bases outside the gene matches: 10. The CDR3 runs to 18 residues. As DNA, the CDR3 is TGCAGCGTTGAAAGGCTAGCGGGGGGACCTACTAGCACAGATACGCAGTATTTT. Its translation: CSVERLAGGPTSTDTQYF.

The V call is TRBV14, the J call TRBJ2-7; D assignment may be TRBD1 or TRBD2 (5 bases each). Trimming took 7 bases from V and 6 from J, leaving 16 bases between them. Per the germline V gene, CDR1 is SGHDN and CDR2 is FVKESK. This CDR3 region has 13 residues. CDR3 sequence: CASNRFQGVEQYF. The CDR3 bases are TGTGCCAGCAACCGGTTTCAGGGAGTCGAGCAGTACTTC.

CDR3 coding DNA: TGTGCCAGCAGCGATGGACGGACTCACAATGAGCAGTTCTTC. Translation gives CASSDGRTHNEQFF. The chain is built from TRBV7-9 and TRBJ2-1; a possible D gene is TRBD2 (5 bases). There are 14 residues in the CDR3. Trimming left V 5 bases short and J 5 bases short, with 13 bases between. Germline lookup yields CDR1 SEHNR and CDR2 FQNEAQ (reference sequence).

The chain joins TRBV6-2 or TRBV6-3 to TRBJ1-5; the D is unclear. Germline V gene data show CDR1 as MNHEY and CDR2 as SVGEGT. The CDR3 runs to 14 residues. Trimming pared 4 bases from V and 3 bases from J, leaving 10 bases between. The CDR3 sequence is CASSWWQTNQPQHF. The CDR3 nucleotides read TGTGCCAGCAGTTGGTGGCAGACCAATCAGCCCCAGCATTTT.

This chain links TRBV24-1 with TRBJ2-5; 9 bases line up with TRBD1. The CDR3 loop spans 15 amino acids. Per germline, CDR1 KGHDR and CDR2 SFDVKD. The J segment lost 0 bases and the V segment lost 5 bases, leaving 3 bases of the junction unmatched. CDR3 nucleotides: TGTGCCACCAGTGTGAACAGGGGGCACCAAGAGACCCAGTACTTC. Amino acid sequence: CATSVNRGHQETQYF.

The rearrangement uses TRBV6-2 or TRBV6-3 and TRBJ2-7, with a weak D call TRBD2 (5 bases). V gave up 5 bases and J gave up 7 bases, with 12 bases separating them. CDR1 MNHEY and CDR2 SVGEGT come from the germline V gene. The CDR3 contains 12 residues. This chain's CDR3 is CASSEGLGEQYF. CDR3 in DNA: TGTGCCAGCAGTGAGGGCTTGGGAGAGCAGTACTTC.

The chain combines TRBV12-3 or TRBV12-4 with TRBJ2-3; D is unresolved. The CDR3 is 12 amino acids. Trimming left V 3 bases short and J 6 bases short, with 7 bases between. The CDR3 bases are TGTGCCAGCAGTTTTGGGCGGGATACGCAGTATTTT. Translating gives CASSFGRDTQYF.

The chain combines TRBV29-1 with TRBJ1-1; D ambiguous. CDR1 is SQVTM, CDR2 ANQGSEA, per germline. The V gene lost 7 bases and the J gene lost 4 bases, with 19 bases spanning the gap. The CDR3 has 14 residues. The CDR3 loop reads CSDDPIVGFTEAFF. For the CDR3, the DNA is TGCAGCGATGACCCTATCGTAGGGTTCACTGAAGCTTTCTTT.

DNA for the CDR3: TGTGCCAGCAGCAGGGCAGGGGGCGGTGGGATGGATACGCAGTATTTT. Translated, it gives CASSRAGGGGMDTQYF. The rearrangement joins TRBV7-6 to TRBJ2-3; 8 bases match TRBD1. The germline gives CDR1 SGHVS, CDR2 FNYEAQ. This CDR3 comprises 16 residues. V gave up 5 bases and J gave up 6 bases; unmatched junction bases: 13.